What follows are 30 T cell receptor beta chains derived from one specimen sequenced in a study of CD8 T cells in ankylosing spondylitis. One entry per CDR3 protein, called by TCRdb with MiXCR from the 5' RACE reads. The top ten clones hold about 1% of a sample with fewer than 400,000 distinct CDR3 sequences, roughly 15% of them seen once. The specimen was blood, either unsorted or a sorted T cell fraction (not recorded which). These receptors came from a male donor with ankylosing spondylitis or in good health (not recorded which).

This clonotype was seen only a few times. CDR3 in amino acids: CASRTRVQPYEQYF. CDR3 in DNA: TGTGCCAGCAGGACGAGGGTGCAACCCTACGAGCAGTACTTC. The chain combines TRBV25-1 with TRBJ2-7, with D possibly being TRBD2 (5 bases). CDR3 length equals 14 residues. V lost 6 bases and J 2 bases, leaving 14 bases between the germline ends. In germline, CDR1 is MGHDK, CDR2 SYGVNS.

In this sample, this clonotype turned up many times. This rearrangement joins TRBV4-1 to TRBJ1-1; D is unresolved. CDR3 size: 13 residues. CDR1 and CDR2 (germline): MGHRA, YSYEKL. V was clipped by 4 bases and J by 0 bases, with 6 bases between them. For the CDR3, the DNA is TGCGCCAGCAGCCGATCAGTGAACACTGAAGCTTTCTTT. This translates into CASSRSVNTEAFF.

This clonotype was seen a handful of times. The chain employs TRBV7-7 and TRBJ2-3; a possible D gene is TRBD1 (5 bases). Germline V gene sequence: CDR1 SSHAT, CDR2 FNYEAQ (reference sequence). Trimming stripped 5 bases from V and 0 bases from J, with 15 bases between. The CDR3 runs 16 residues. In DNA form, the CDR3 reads TGTGCCAGCAGCCCCTCGACAGCAACTAGCACAGATACGCAGTATTTT. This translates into CASSPSTATSTDTQYF.

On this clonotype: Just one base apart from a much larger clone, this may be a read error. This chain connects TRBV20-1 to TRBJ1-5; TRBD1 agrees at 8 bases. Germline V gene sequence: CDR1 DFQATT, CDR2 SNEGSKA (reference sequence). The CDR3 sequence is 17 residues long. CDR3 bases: TGCTGTGCTAGAGATAGAGGGGTGACAGGGGGCAATCAGCCCCAGCATTTT. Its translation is CCARDRGVTGGNQPQHF.

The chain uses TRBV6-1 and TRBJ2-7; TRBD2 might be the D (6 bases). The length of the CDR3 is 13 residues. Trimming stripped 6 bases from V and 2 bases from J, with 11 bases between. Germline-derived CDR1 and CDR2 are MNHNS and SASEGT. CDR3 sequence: CASRAGNTYEQYF. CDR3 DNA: TGTGCCAGCAGGGCGGGAAACACCTACGAGCAGTACTTC.

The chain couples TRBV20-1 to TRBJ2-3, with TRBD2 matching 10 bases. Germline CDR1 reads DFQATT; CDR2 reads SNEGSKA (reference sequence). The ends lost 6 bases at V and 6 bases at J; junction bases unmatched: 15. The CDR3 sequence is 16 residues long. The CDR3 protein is CSAEEERGGWSDTQYF. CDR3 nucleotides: TGCAGTGCCGAGGAGGAGCGGGGGGGTTGGTCTGATACGCAGTATTTT.

As DNA, the CDR3 is TGTGCCAGCAGCGCCACGGGACTAGCGGGCTACGAGCAGTACTTC. Translated: CASSATGLAGYEQYF. This chain uses TRBV11-2 with TRBJ2-7; TRBD2 agrees at 12 bases. Germline values: CDR1 SGHAT, CDR2 FQNNGV. Unmatched junction bases numbered 5, after V lost 5 bases and J lost 3 bases. The CDR3 loop spans 15 amino acids.

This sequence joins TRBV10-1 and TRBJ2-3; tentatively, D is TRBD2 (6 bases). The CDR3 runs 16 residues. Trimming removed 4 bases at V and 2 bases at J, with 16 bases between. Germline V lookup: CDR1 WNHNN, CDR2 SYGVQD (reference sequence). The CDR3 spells CASSAMGLPITDTQYF. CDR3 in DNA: TGCGCCAGCAGTGCGATGGGACTCCCTATCACAGATACGCAGTATTTT.

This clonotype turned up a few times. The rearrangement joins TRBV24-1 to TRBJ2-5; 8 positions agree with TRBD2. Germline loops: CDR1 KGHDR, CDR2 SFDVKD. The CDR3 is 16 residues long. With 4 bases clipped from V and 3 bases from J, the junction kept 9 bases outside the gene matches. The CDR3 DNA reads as TGTGCCACCAGTGACCCGGGAGGGGGGGCGGAAGAGACCCAGTACTTC. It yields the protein CATSDPGGGAEETQYF.

The CDR3 DNA reads TGTGCTAGTGGTCCTCAGGGAACTGTTGCTTTCTTT. Translated, it gives CASGPQGTVAFF. The V and J genes are TRBV12-5 and TRBJ1-1; a possible D gene is TRBD1 (5 bases). Germline CDR1 is LGHNT and CDR2 is FRNRAP. The V end was cut by 5 bases, the J end by 11 bases, with 15 bases between. CDR3 length: 12 amino acids.

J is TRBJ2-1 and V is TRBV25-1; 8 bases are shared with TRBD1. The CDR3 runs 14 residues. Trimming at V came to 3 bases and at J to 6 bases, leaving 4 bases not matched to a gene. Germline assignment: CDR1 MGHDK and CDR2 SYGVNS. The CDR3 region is CASSDRGLGNEQFF. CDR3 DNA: TGTGCCAGCAGTGACAGGGGGCTTGGCAATGAGCAGTTCTTC.

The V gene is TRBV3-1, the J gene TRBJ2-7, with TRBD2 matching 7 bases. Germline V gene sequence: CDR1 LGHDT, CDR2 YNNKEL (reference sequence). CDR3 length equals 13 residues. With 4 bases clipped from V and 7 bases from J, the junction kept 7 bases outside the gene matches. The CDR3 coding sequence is TGTGCCAGCAGCCCGGGGGGTCTACGGGAGCAGTACTTC. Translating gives CASSPGGLREQYF.

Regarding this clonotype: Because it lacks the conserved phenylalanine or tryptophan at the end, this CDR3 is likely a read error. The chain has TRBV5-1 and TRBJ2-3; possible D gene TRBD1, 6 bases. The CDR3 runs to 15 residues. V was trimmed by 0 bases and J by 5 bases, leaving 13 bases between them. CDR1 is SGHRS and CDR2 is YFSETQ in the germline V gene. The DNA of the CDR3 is TGCGCCAGCAGCTTGGAGGGCAGGGGTTTAGATACGCAGTATTTA. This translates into CASSLEGRGLDTQYL.

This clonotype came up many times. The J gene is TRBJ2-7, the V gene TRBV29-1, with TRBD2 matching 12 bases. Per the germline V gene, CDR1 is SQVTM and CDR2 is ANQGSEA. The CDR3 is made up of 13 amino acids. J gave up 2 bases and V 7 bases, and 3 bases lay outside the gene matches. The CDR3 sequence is CSAWTSGTYEQYF. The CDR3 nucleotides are TGCAGCGCTTGGACTAGCGGGACCTACGAGCAGTACTTC.

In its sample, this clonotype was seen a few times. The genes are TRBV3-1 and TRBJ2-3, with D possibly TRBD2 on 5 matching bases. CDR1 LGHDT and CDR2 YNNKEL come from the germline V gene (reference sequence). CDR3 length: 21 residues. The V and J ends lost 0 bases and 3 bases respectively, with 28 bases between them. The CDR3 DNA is TGTGCCAGCAGCCAAGAAGATGGCATGCGGTCGTTCGCTGGCGGGACAGATACGCAGTATTTT. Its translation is CASSQEDGMRSFAGGTDTQYF.

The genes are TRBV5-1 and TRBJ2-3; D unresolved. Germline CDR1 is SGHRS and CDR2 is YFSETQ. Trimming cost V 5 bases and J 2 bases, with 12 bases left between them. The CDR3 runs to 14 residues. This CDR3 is CASRLRSTTDTQYF. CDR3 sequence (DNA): TGCGCCAGCAGACTCCGGAGCACCACAGATACGCAGTATTTT.

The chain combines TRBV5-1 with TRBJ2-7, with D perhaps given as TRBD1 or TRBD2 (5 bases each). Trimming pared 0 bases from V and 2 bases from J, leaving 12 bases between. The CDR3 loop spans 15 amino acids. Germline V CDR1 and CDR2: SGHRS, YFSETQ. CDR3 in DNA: TGCGCCAGCAGCTTGGTTGGGACCCAAACCTACGAGCAGTACTTC. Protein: CASSLVGTQTYEQYF.

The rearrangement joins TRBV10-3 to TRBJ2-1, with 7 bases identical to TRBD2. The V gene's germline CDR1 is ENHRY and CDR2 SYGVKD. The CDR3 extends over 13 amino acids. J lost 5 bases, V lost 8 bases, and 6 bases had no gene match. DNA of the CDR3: TGTGCCATCGGGGGGGAGTCCAACAATGAGCAGTTCTTC. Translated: CAIGGESNNEQFF.

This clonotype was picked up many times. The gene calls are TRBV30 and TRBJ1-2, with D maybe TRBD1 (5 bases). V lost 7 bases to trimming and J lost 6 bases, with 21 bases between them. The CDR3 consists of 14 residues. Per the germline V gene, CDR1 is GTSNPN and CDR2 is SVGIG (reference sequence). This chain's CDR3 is CALSRGRTVDGYTF. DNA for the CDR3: TGTGCCTTATCGCGGGGACGAACGGTAGATGGCTACACCTTC.

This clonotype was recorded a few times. The CDR3 protein is CASRMTGGFTDTQYF. As DNA, the CDR3 is TGCGCCAGCAGGATGACAGGGGGCTTCACAGATACGCAGTATTTT. The chain joins TRBV5-1 to TRBJ2-3, with TRBD1 matching over 10 bases. V was pared by 5 bases and J by 2 bases, with 5 bases of the junction left unmatched. From germline, CDR1 is SGHRS and CDR2 YFSETQ. The CDR3 totals 15 residues.

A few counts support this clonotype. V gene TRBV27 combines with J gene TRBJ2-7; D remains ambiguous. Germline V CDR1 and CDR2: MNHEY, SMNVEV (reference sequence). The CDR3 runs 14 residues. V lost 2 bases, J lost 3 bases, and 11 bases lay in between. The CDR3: CASSLDNIRYEQYF. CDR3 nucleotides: TGTGCCAGCAGTTTAGATAACATACGCTACGAGCAGTACTTC.

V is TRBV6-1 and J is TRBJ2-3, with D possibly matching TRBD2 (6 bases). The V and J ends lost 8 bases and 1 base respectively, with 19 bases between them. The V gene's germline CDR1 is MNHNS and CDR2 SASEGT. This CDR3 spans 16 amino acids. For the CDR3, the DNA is TGTGCCAGCGCTGGGAGAACGGGAGTGGGCACAGATACGCAGTATTTT. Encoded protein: CASAGRTGVGTDTQYF.

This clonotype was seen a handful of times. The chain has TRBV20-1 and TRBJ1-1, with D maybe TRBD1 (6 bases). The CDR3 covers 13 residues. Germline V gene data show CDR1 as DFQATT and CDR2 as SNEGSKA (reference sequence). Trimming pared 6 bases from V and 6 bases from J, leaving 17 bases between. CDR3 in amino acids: CSATLPGAAEAFF. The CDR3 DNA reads TGCAGTGCAACCTTACCGGGGGCCGCTGAAGCTTTCTTT.

The CDR3 loop is CASSRVKNTGELFF. CDR3 DNA sequence: TGCGCCAGCAGCCGCGTCAAGAACACCGGGGAGCTGTTTTTT. The rearrangement links TRBV5-1 to TRBJ2-2, with D unclear. The length of the CDR3 is 14 residues. With 4 bases removed from V and 1 base from J, the gap between germline ends came to 8 bases. Germline CDR1 is SGHRS and CDR2 is YFSETQ.

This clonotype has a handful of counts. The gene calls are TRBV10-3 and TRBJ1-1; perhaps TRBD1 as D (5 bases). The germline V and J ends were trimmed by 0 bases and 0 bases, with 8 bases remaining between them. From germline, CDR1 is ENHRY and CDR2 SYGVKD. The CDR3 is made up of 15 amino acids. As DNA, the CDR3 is TGTGCCATCAGTGAGTCGGGACGGTTGAACACTGAAGCTTTCTTT. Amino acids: CAISESGRLNTEAFF.

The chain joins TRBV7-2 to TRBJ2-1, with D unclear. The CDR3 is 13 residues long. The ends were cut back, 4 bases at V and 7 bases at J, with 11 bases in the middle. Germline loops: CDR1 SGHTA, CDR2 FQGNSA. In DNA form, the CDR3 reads TGTGCCAGCAGCTCAACGATCGGGAATGAGCAGTTCTTC. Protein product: CASSSTIGNEQFF.

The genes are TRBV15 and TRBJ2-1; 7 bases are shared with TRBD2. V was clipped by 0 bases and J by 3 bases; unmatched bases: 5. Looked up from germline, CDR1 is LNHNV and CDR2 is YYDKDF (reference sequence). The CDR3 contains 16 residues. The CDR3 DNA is TGTGCCACCAGCAGAGATAGGGCTAGCGGCTACAATGAGCAGTTCTTC. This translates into CATSRDRASGYNEQFF.

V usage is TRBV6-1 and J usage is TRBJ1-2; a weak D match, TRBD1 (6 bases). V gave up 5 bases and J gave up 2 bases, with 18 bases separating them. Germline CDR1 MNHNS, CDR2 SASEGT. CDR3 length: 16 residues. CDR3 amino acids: CASSKGGANGNYGYTF. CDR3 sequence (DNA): TGTGCCAGCAGTAAGGGGGGCGCAAATGGCAACTATGGCTACACCTTC.

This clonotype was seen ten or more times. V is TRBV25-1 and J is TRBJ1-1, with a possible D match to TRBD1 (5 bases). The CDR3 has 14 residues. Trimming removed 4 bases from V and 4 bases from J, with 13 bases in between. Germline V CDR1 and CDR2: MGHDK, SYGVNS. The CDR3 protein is CASSVVGASTEAFF. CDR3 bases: TGTGCCAGCAGTGTTGTAGGGGCTAGCACTGAAGCTTTCTTT.

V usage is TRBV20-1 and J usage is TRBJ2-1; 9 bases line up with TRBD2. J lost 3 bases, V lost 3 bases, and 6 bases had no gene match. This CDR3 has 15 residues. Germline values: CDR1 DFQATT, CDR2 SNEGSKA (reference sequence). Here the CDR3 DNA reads TGCAGTGCTAGTCCGGGACTAGCTAACTACAATGAGCAGTTCTTC. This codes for CSASPGLANYNEQFF.